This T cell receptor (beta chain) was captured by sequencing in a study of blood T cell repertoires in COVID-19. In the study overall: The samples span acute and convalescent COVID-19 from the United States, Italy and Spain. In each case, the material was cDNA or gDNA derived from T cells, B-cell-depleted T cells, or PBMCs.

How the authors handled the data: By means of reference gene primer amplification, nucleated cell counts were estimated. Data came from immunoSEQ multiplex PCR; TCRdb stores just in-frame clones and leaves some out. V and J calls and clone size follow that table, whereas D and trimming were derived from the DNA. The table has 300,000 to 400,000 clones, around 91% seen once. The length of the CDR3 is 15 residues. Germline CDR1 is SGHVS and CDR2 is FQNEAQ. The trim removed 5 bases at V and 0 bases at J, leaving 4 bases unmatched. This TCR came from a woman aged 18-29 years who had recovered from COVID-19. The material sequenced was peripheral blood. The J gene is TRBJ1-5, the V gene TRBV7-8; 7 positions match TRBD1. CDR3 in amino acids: CASSPGGISNQPQHF. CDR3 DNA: TGTGCCAGCAGCCCAGGGGGTATTAGCAATCAGCCCCAGCATTTT.